The 5 T cell receptor beta chains below come from one sample, sequenced in a study of early T cells in non-severe SARS-CoV-2 infection. In TCRdb, the 5' RACE reads were re-called with MiXCR into one record per CDR3 protein. This table has approximately 99,000 distinct CDR3 sequences, about 12% appearing once. The specimen was whole blood. Receptors were obtained from an adult who was a healthcare worker with PCR-confirmed SARS-CoV-2 infection or an uninfected control (not recorded which).

This clonotype was observed at least ten times. The rearrangement links TRBV19 to TRBJ1-2; D is possibly TRBD1 (6 bases). Deletions cut 11 bases from V and 0 bases from J, with 13 bases between. The germline V gene has CDR1 LNHDA and CDR2 SQIVND (reference sequence). CDR3 length equals 13 residues. The DNA for the CDR3 is TGTGCCGCGGGATGGGGGCCTAACTATGGCTACACCTTC. The encoded protein is CAAGWGPNYGYTF.

This chain links TRBV12-3 or TRBV12-4 with TRBJ2-7, with 11 bases fitting TRBD2. The ends lost 6 bases at V and 2 bases at J; junction bases unmatched: 6. The CDR3 is 15 residues long. The chain's CDR3 is CASSRSGLAAYEQYF. The CDR3 nucleotides read TGTGCCAGCAGCCGCTCGGGACTAGCGGCCTACGAGCAGTACTTC.

The CDR3 sequence: CASSPPVNTGELFF. For the CDR3, the DNA is TGTGCCAGCAGCCCCCCAGTGAACACCGGGGAGCTGTTTTTT. The rearrangement joins TRBV5-4 to TRBJ2-2; D is undetermined. The germline gives CDR1 SGHNT, CDR2 YYREEE (reference sequence). Trimming cost V 4 bases and J 1 base, with 8 bases left between them. CDR3 length: 14 amino acids.

There are many counts of this clonotype. V and J are TRBV11-2 and TRBJ2-3; D is ambiguous. Trimming took 0 bases from V and 0 from J, leaving 7 bases between them. CDR3 length: 15 amino acids. CDR1 and CDR2 (germline): SGHAT, FQNNGV. DNA of the CDR3: TGTGCCAGCAGCTTAGACGGAAGCAGCACAGATACGCAGTATTTT. Residues: CASSLDGSSTDTQYF. Drawing the rest from reference TRBV11-2 and TRBJ2-3, the complete variable domain is EAGVAQSPRYKIIEKRQSVAFWCNPISGHATLYWYQQILGQGPKLLIQFQNNGVVDDSQLPKDRFSAERLKGVDSTLKIQPAKLEDSAVYLCASSLDGSSTDTQYFGPGTRLTVL.

The CDR3 reads CASSEAPTSSYNEQFF. The CDR3 DNA reads as TGTGCCAGCAGTGAAGCCCCAACGAGCTCCTACAATGAGCAGTTCTTC. The chain recombines TRBV2 with TRBJ2-1; D is unclear. CDR3 length: 16 amino acids. The V gene's germline CDR1 is SNHLY and CDR2 FYNNEI. Between the trimmed V and J ends, which lost 0 bases and 0 bases, there was a span of 9 bases.